Here is one T cell receptor beta chain with its context. The antigen remains unidentified. TCRdb itself ran the RT-PCR reads through MiXCR, one entry per CDR3 protein. The sample lists hundreds of thousands of distinct CDR3 sequences, approximately 15% seen once, with roughly 11% in the top ten. The entry originates in a study of response to subunit inactivated influenza vaccine. With V trimmed by 5 bases and J by 6 bases, 8 bases remained unmatched. This CDR3 comprises 15 residues. Germline CDR1 is SGHNT and CDR2 is YENEEA. Findings of the study overall: After each seasonal influenza vaccination, few new T cells are recruited, the authors suggested.

The receptor's source is a man aged 45-60 years who received an inactivated influenza vaccine. The sample was PBMCs from blood, taken about 13 days after vaccination. The V and J genes are TRBV11-3 and TRBJ2-1; 9 nucleotides align to TRBD1. Here the CDR3 reads CASSPTGGRGNEQFF. The CDR3 region has the DNA TGTGCCAGCAGCCCCACAGGGGGCAGGGGCAATGAGCAGTTCTTC.